Listed here are 32 T cell receptor beta chains from one sample, sequenced in a study of cytomegalovirus exposure and HLA in healthy donors. Use of 60 Vbeta and 13 Jbeta primers characterized the PCR. Here immunoSEQ multiplex PCR was the method, and the copy in TCRdb shows in-frame clones only, minus some. The sample shows 150,000 to 200,000 clones, roughly 13% of them seen only once. The specimen sequenced was PBMCs. These receptor sequences come from a man aged 45-60 years in good health and CMV-seropositive.

This clone was found a few times. This chain joins TRBV7-2 and TRBJ1-5; unclear D gene. Germline CDR1 SGHTA, CDR2 FQGNSA. The CDR3 consists of 12 residues. Between the trimmed V and J ends, which lost 1 base and 7 bases, there was a span of 5 bases. This CDR3 reads CASSLGAQPQHF. Here the CDR3 DNA reads TGTGCCAGCAGCTTAGGGGCCCAGCCCCAGCATTTT.

The sample holds a few counts of this clone. The chain employs TRBV9 and TRBJ2-3; a weak D match, TRBD1 (6 bases). Germline V CDR1 and CDR2: SGDLS, YYNGEE. The CDR3 length is 14 residues. Between the trimmed V and J ends, which lost 5 bases and 3 bases, there was a span of 13 bases. The CDR3 DNA reads as TGTGCCAGCAGTCCCCAAGGGGGTACAGATACGCAGTATTTT. This gives the protein CASSPQGGTDTQYF.

This clone was seen more than once but under ten times. The V and J genes are TRBV6-5 and TRBJ1-1; D is possibly TRBD1 (6 bases). The ends were cut back, 5 bases at V and 1 base at J, with 14 bases in the middle. The CDR3 covers 15 residues. CDR1 is MNHEY and CDR2 is SVGAGI in the germline V gene. CDR3 sequence (DNA): TGTGCCAGCAGTCCCTTAGGGGGATCGAACACTGAAGCTTTCTTT. Translation gives CASSPLGGSNTEAFF.

The rearrangement uses TRBV25-1 and TRBJ2-1; TRBD2 matches at 7 bases. Germline trimming cut 1 base from V and 0 bases from J; bases unmatched to any gene: 0. This CDR3 comprises 15 residues. Germline loops: CDR1 MGHDK, CDR2 SYGVNS. The CDR3 sequence: CASSEWGGSYNEQFF. The CDR3, as DNA: TGTGCCAGCAGTGAATGGGGGGGCTCCTACAATGAGCAGTTCTTC.

The chain links TRBV6-5 to TRBJ2-5, with 10 nucleotides matching TRBD1. The CDR3 totals 13 residues. In germline, CDR1 is MNHEY, CDR2 SVGAGI. Trimming cost V 6 bases and J 4 bases; bases outside gene matches: 2. CDR3 protein: CASSRDRGETQYF. In nucleotides, the CDR3 is TGTGCCAGCAGCCGGGACAGGGGAGAGACCCAGTACTTC.

There are a few counts of this clone. The J gene is TRBJ1-2, the V gene TRBV6-1; D unclear. Trimming removed 1 base at V and 7 bases at J, with 10 bases between. Germline CDR1 reads MNHNS; CDR2 reads SASEGT. The CDR3 has 13 residues. Here the CDR3 DNA reads TGTGCCAGCAGTGAAGGGCGTGAGGGTGGCTACACCTTC. Encoded protein: CASSEGREGGYTF.

This clone occurred a few times. V and J are TRBV7-2 and TRBJ1-5, with D uncertain. Germline V CDR1 and CDR2: SGHTA, FQGNSA. V dropped 3 bases and J dropped 10 bases, with 10 bases sitting between them. The CDR3 runs to 12 residues. This CDR3 reads CASSFLNSPQHF. The CDR3 DNA reads as TGTGCCAGCAGCTTTTTGAACAGTCCCCAGCATTTT. The whole variable domain, remainder taken from reference TRBV7-2 and TRBJ1-5, is GAGVSQSPSNKVTEKGKDVELRCDPISGHTALYWYRQSLGQGLEFLIYFQGNSAPDKSGLPSDRFSAERTGGSVSTLTIQRTQQEDSAVYLCASSFLNSPQHFGDGTRLSIL.

CDR3 DNA sequence: TGTGCCAGCAGCCACCACAGGGGCAGTGGCTACACCTTC. Its translation is CASSHHRGSGYTF. The V and J genes are TRBV6-5 and TRBJ1-2, with TRBD1 identical over 7 bases. With V trimmed by 6 bases and J by 7 bases, 8 bases remained unmatched. Germline V CDR1 and CDR2: MNHEY, SVGAGI. CDR3 size: 13 residues.

This clone was seen a few times. The chain has TRBV4-2 and TRBJ2-3; 10 positions agree with TRBD2. CDR1 is LGHNA and CDR2 is YNFKEQ in the germline V gene. Trimming took 1 base from V and 5 from J; bases not matched to a gene: 6. The CDR3 covers 16 residues. CDR3 sequence: CASSQAPSGGGDTQYF. The CDR3 DNA sequence: TGTGCCAGCAGCCAAGCCCCCAGCGGGGGGGGAGATACGCAGTATTTT.

The chain is built from TRBV13 and TRBJ1-2, with TRBD1 identical over 10 bases. The J segment lost 2 bases and the V segment lost 0 bases, leaving 3 bases of the junction unmatched. This CDR3 contains 16 residues. Looked up from germline, CDR1 is PRHDT and CDR2 is FYEKMQ (reference sequence). This CDR3 reads CASSLGGQGKNYGYTF. As DNA, the CDR3 is TGTGCCAGCAGCTTAGGGGGACAGGGGAAGAACTATGGCTACACCTTC.

The CDR3 DNA is TGTGCCAGCAGCTTAGAAGACAGGGCTGGAAACACCATATATTTT. It is translated as CASSLEDRAGNTIYF. V is TRBV9 and J is TRBJ1-3; 7 positions match TRBD1. In germline, CDR1 is SGDLS, CDR2 YYNGEE. V shed 4 bases and J 2 bases; nucleotides not matched to a gene: 6. This CDR3 spans 15 amino acids.

The table lists this clone with a few counts. The chain has TRBV9 and TRBJ1-1; D ambiguous. Germline CDR1 and CDR2: SGDLS and YYNGEE. Trimming cost V 6 bases and J 0 bases, with 9 bases left between them. CDR3 length: 13 amino acids. The CDR3 region has the DNA TGTGCCAGCACTGGCCAGATGAACACTGAAGCTTTCTTT. This translates into CASTGQMNTEAFF.

The genes are TRBV19 and TRBJ1-3, with a tentative D call TRBD1 (6 bases). The germline gives CDR1 LNHDA, CDR2 SQIVND (reference sequence). The CDR3 consists of 15 residues. The V end was cut by 4 bases, the J end by 4 bases, with 14 bases between. CDR3 sequence: CASSTGTGQGNTIYF. CDR3 coding DNA: TGTGCCAGTAGTACAGGCACAGGGCAAGGAAACACCATATATTTT.

This clone was counted a few times. J is TRBJ2-5 and V is TRBV6-5; D remains ambiguous. Germline V gene sequence: CDR1 MNHEY, CDR2 SVGAGI. The ends were cut back, 0 bases at V and 5 bases at J, with 13 bases in the middle. The CDR3 is 15 amino acids. The CDR3 coding sequence is TGTGCCAGCAGTTACTCTCTAGGAGTTGCGGAGACCCAGTACTTC. It yields the protein CASSYSLGVAETQYF.

The chain is built from TRBV11-1 and TRBJ1-1, with D unresolved. Germline V gene sequence: CDR1 SGHAT, CDR2 FQDESV (reference sequence). V dropped 0 bases and J dropped 0 bases, with 8 bases sitting between them. This CDR3 has 15 residues. The CDR3 coding sequence is TGTGCCAGCAGCTTAGCGAACAGTTTGAACACTGAAGCTTTCTTT. Its protein is CASSLANSLNTEAFF.

This clone showed up just a few times. The chain employs TRBV5-1 and TRBJ2-3; D remains ambiguous. The germline V and J ends were trimmed by 2 bases and 5 bases, with 9 bases remaining between them. Germline V CDR1 and CDR2: SGHRS, YFSETQ. The CDR3 contains 13 residues. DNA of the CDR3: TGCGCCAGCAGCTTCGCTACCCAAGATACGCAGTATTTT. This encodes CASSFATQDTQYF.

This clone came up a few times. The chain combines TRBV29-1 with TRBJ1-2; tentative D call: TRBD1 (6 bases). The germline CDR1 and CDR2 sequences are SQVTM and ANQGSEA. Trimming took off 5 bases at V and 8 bases at J, with 12 bases between the two ends. This CDR3 is 11 amino acids long. The chain's CDR3 is CSVPSRGGYTF. The CDR3 DNA sequence: TGCAGCGTTCCTTCCAGGGGCGGCTACACCTTC.

The rearrangement links TRBV28 to TRBJ1-4; a possible D gene is TRBD1 (6 bases). The V and J ends lost 2 bases and 3 bases respectively, with 19 bases between them. The CDR3 is 18 residues long. Looked up from germline, CDR1 is MDHEN and CDR2 is SYDVKM. CDR3 sequence reads: CASSLGSDLGGANEKLFF. CDR3 coding DNA: TGTGCCAGCAGTTTAGGGTCCGATTTAGGGGGTGCTAATGAAAAACTGTTTTTT.

The chain combines TRBV28 with TRBJ2-5; D gene unclear. Germline assignment: CDR1 MDHEN and CDR2 SYDVKM. The CDR3 spans 12 residues. Trimming left V 5 bases short and J 5 bases short, with 9 bases between. DNA for the CDR3: TGTGCCAGCAGTCCCCTGCGGGAGACCCAGTACTTC. Its protein product is CASSPLRETQYF.

This clone has more than one count but fewer than ten. The genes are TRBV7-8 and TRBJ2-7; 9 bases align to TRBD2. Germline V lookup: CDR1 SGHVS, CDR2 FQNEAQ. The CDR3 has 15 amino acids. Germline trimming cut 4 bases from V and 1 base from J; bases unmatched to any gene: 5. CDR3: CASSSLAGASYEQYF. The CDR3 DNA is TGTGCCAGCAGCTCTTTAGCGGGGGCATCCTACGAGCAGTACTTC.

Written as DNA, the CDR3 is TGTGCCAGCAGCCCAGGGCTTAGCAATCAGCCCCAGCATTTT. Encoded protein: CASSPGLSNQPQHF. The rearrangement uses TRBV7-2 and TRBJ1-5, with TRBD1 as a possible D gene (5 bases). This CDR3 comprises 14 residues. CDR1 is SGHTA and CDR2 is FQGNSA in the germline V gene. The V end was cut by 5 bases, the J end by 0 bases, with 8 bases between.

This clone was seen only a few times. V is TRBV13 and J is TRBJ1-4; 7 bases fit TRBD1. Germline V gene sequence: CDR1 PRHDT, CDR2 FYEKMQ (reference sequence). V dropped 6 bases and J dropped 8; count of bases not matched to a gene: 9. CDR3 length: 14 amino acids. DNA for the CDR3: TGTGCCAGCAGACGAGTAGGGGGACAGGAAAAACTGTTTTTT. Residues: CASRRVGGQEKLFF.

The chain joins TRBV9 to TRBJ1-3; weak D call: TRBD1 (5 bases). The CDR3 runs 14 residues. V was shortened by 3 bases and J by 4 bases, with 11 bases between the two germline ends. Germline CDR1 is SGDLS and CDR2 is YYNGEE. This chain's CDR3 is CASSAPGVGNTIYF. As DNA, the CDR3 is TGTGCCAGCAGCGCTCCGGGGGTCGGAAACACCATATATTTT.

V gene TRBV7-2 combines with J gene TRBJ2-1; 8 bases are shared with TRBD1. The V segment lost 1 base and the J segment 2 bases; nucleotides outside the gene matches: 4. The CDR3 has 16 residues. The germline gives CDR1 SGHTA, CDR2 FQGNSA. The CDR3 sequence is CASSLEGTGPYNEQFF. DNA for the CDR3: TGTGCCAGCAGCTTAGAGGGGACAGGCCCCTACAATGAGCAGTTCTTC.

The sample holds a few counts of this clone. The V gene is TRBV9, the J gene TRBJ2-2; a possible D gene is TRBD1 (5 bases). Germline V gene data show CDR1 as SGDLS and CDR2 as YYNGEE. This CDR3 has 17 residues. V was clipped by 0 bases and J by 5 bases, with 17 bases between them. CDR3: CASSVGSSRAGTGELFF. In DNA, the CDR3 is TGTGCCAGCAGCGTAGGATCGTCCAGGGCAGGGACCGGGGAGCTGTTTTTT.

This clone was counted only a few times. J is TRBJ2-3 and V is TRBV9; 8 bases map to TRBD2. CDR1 is SGDLS, CDR2 YYNGEE, per germline. The CDR3 has 17 residues. J gave up 0 bases and V 1 base, and 7 bases lay outside the gene matches. CDR3: CASSVLLSGASTDTQYF. For the CDR3, the DNA is TGTGCCAGCAGCGTACTCCTTAGCGGGGCTAGCACAGATACGCAGTATTTT.

This sequence joins TRBV19 and TRBJ2-7, with 7 bases lining up with TRBD1. CDR1 and CDR2 (germline): LNHDA, SQIVND (reference sequence). V lost 8 bases and J lost 0; bases outside the gene matches: 4. This CDR3 is built from 13 residues. CDR3: CASGGTASYEQYF. In DNA, the CDR3 is TGTGCCAGTGGTGGGACAGCCTCCTACGAGCAGTACTTC.

This clone was seen a few times. V is TRBV6-5 and J is TRBJ1-3; 7 bases fit TRBD1. J was trimmed by 4 bases and V by 2 bases; bases with no gene match: 5. Germline V gives CDR1 MNHEY, CDR2 SVGAGI. The CDR3 is made up of 15 amino acids. The CDR3 DNA reads as TGTGCCAGCAGTTACCTCGGGACAGCCGGAAACACCATATATTTT. Its protein is CASSYLGTAGNTIYF.

This clone has a handful of counts. The V and J genes are TRBV2 and TRBJ1-4; D is undetermined. The CDR3 runs 15 residues. Germline loops: CDR1 SNHLY, CDR2 FYNNEI. V lost 0 bases, J lost 0 bases, and 5 bases lay in between. The CDR3 bases are TGTGCCAGCAGTGAAGCCGGGGCAACTAATGAAAAACTGTTTTTT. This codes for CASSEAGATNEKLFF.

V gene TRBV2 combines with J gene TRBJ1-5, with D possibly TRBD1 on 6 matching bases. CDR1 is SNHLY and CDR2 is FYNNEI in the germline V gene. Trimming stripped 5 bases from V and 4 bases from J, with 15 bases between. This CDR3 spans 15 amino acids. For the CDR3, the DNA is TGTGCCAGCAGTCCCCCGGGACACAGAAATCAGCCCCAGCATTTT. Protein product: CASSPPGHRNQPQHF.

This clone has just one count. This chain connects TRBV6-1 to TRBJ1-3; D is perhaps TRBD1 (5 bases). Germline V lookup: CDR1 MNHNS, CDR2 SASEGT. This CDR3 spans 15 amino acids. The V and J ends lost 5 bases and 0 bases respectively, with 11 bases between them. CDR3 sequence: CASSLDSHSGNTIYF. Written as DNA, the CDR3 is TGTGCCAGCAGTTTAGACAGCCACTCTGGAAACACCATATATTTT.

This chain connects TRBV7-9 to TRBJ2-3; 9 nucleotides align to TRBD1. Looked up from germline, CDR1 is SEHNR and CDR2 is FQNEAQ (reference sequence). The junction had 13 bases not matched to a gene; V was cut back by 8 bases and J by 1 base. This CDR3 has 17 residues. Here the CDR3 DNA reads TGTGCCAGCCAAAGGGATACGTGGACAGGGGGCACAGATACGCAGTATTTT. Translating gives CASQRDTWTGGTDTQYF.